Listed below are T cell receptor beta chains from one sample, sequenced in a study of CD8+ T cells in alopecia areata. Assay used: immunoSEQ multiplex PCR; TCRdb lists only in-frame clones, some missing. The profile shows roughly 150,000 clones, about 53% of them singletons. The specimen was CD8+ T cells sorted from blood, collected at week 0. These receptors came from a human donor with alopecia areata. CDR3s include the opening cysteine and the closing phenylalanine or tryptophan. The order of the fields is clone size, V gene, D gene, J gene, CDR3 protein, CDR3 DNA. A D gene is named only where the DNA matches it firmly. Part of the rows lack a size; the others show once, few, many or a class for expanded clones.

clone size: few
V gene: TRBV7-9
D gene: NA
J gene: TRBJ2-3
CDR3 protein: CASSNTPGLLSTDTQYF
CDR3 DNA: TGTGCCAGCAGCAACACTCCCGGACTATTAAGCACAGATACGCAGTATTTT

clone size: few
V gene: TRBV6-6
D gene: TRBD1
J gene: TRBJ1-1
CDR3 protein: CASRPDRGSEAFF
CDR3 DNA: TGTGCCAGCAGGCCCGACAGGGGGAGTGAAGCTTTCTTT

clone size: NA
V gene: TRBV30
D gene: NA
J gene: TRBJ1-2
CDR3 protein: CAWSVGSPRDGYTF
CDR3 DNA: TGTGCCTGGAGTGTCGGATCTCCAAGAGATGGCTACACCTTC

clone size: few
V gene: TRBV6-6
D gene: NA
J gene: TRBJ1-5
CDR3 protein: CASSSGSVRSNQPQHF
CDR3 DNA: TGTGCCAGCAGTTCCGGATCAGTGAGGAGCAATCAGCCCCAGCATTTT

clone size: NA
V gene: TRBV29-1
D gene: NA
J gene: TRBJ1-3
CDR3 protein: CSVVFGAGSGNTIYF
CDR3 DNA: TGCAGCGTGGTGTTCGGGGCAGGCTCTGGAAACACCATATATTTT

clone size: NA
V gene: TRBV27
D gene: NA
J gene: TRBJ2-7
CDR3 protein: CASSLVPGYEQYF
CDR3 DNA: TGTGCCAGCAGTTTAGTCCCGGGGTACGAGCAGTACTTC

clone size: NA
V gene: TRBV6-5
D gene: TRBD1
J gene: TRBJ1-6
CDR3 protein: CASRIMGQNNSPLHF
CDR3 DNA: TGTGCCAGCAGGATTATGGGACAGAATAATTCACCCCTCCACTTT

clone size: few
V gene: TRBV4-3
D gene: NA
J gene: TRBJ1-1
CDR3 protein: CASSQARNTEAFF
CDR3 DNA: TGCGCCAGCAGCCAAGCCCGAAACACTGAAGCTTTCTTT

clone size: NA
V gene: TRBV7-6
D gene: NA
J gene: TRBJ1-4
CDR3 protein: CASSPGRGEKLFF
CDR3 DNA: TGTGCCAGCAGCCCCGGGCGGGGAGAAAAACTGTTTTTT

clone size: NA
V gene: TRBV6-5
D gene: NA
J gene: TRBJ1-1
CDR3 protein: CASSYSLENTEAFF
CDR3 DNA: TGTGCCAGCAGTTACTCGTTGGAGAACACTGAAGCTTTCTTT

clone size: NA
V gene: TRBV4-1
D gene: NA
J gene: TRBJ2-2
CDR3 protein: CASSQDWWELFF
CDR3 DNA: TGCGCCAGCAGCCAAGATTGGTGGGAGCTGTTTTTT

clone size: NA
V gene: TRBV10-2
D gene: NA
J gene: TRBJ1-1
CDR3 protein: CASSGAAAEAFF
CDR3 DNA: TGCGCCAGCAGTGGGGCGGCTGCTGAAGCTTTCTTT

clone size: NA
V gene: TRBV4-3
D gene: NA
J gene: TRBJ2-1
CDR3 protein: CASSRGRGVVDEQFF
CDR3 DNA: TGCGCCAGCAGCCGGGGCAGGGGAGTTGTTGATGAGCAGTTCTTC

clone size: few
V gene: TRBV29-1
D gene: NA
J gene: TRBJ2-2
CDR3 protein: CSVDSTGELFF
CDR3 DNA: TGCAGCGTTGATAGTACCGGGGAGCTGTTTTTT